The 22 T cell receptor beta chains presented below share a single source sample, sequenced in a study of T cell responses to AZD1222 COVID-19 vaccine (dated by TCRdb to the early 2020s). The library was produced with the immunoSEQ multiplex PCR assay. The source is immuneACCESS, and TCRdb retained only in-frame sequences with V and J called. Part of the clones is not carried over; for the studies checked, unresolved V genes explain less than half of this, and the remainder is unexplained. For this sample the table gives about 110,000 clones, of which around 87% were detected only once. 3.5% to 4.5% of the sample rests with the top ten. This specimen's time point label, interpreted: baseline before first vaccination. Specimen: peripheral blood, collected on day 0 of AZD1222 vaccination. The receptors here all came from an adult in good health.

The gene calls are TRBV5-5 and TRBJ1-1, with TRBD1 matching over 7 bases. J gave up 5 bases and V 6 bases, and 7 bases lay outside the gene matches. This CDR3 has 13 amino acids. Germline loops: CDR1 SGHKS, CDR2 YYEKEE (reference sequence). The CDR3 DNA reads TGTGCCAGCACCCTCGACAGGGTAACTGAAGCTTTCTTT. Encoded protein: CASTLDRVTEAFF.

This clone appeared a few times. This sequence joins TRBV20-1 and TRBJ2-3; D gene ambiguous. The CDR3 extends over 11 amino acids. The V end was cut by 6 bases, the J end by 4 bases, with 8 bases between. CDR1 and CDR2 (germline): DFQATT, SNEGSKA (reference sequence). This CDR3 reads CSALTADTQYF. CDR3 bases: TGCAGTGCCCTGACGGCAGATACGCAGTATTTT.

This clone was observed a few times. The rearrangement joins TRBV13 to TRBJ2-7, with D perhaps matching TRBD2 (5 bases). The V gene lost 8 bases and the J gene lost 2 bases, with 16 bases spanning the gap. The CDR3 totals 14 residues. Germline-derived CDR1 and CDR2 are PRHDT and FYEKMQ (reference sequence). The CDR3 region is CASARGRVTYEQYF. The CDR3 nucleotides are TGTGCCAGCGCAAGAGGGCGGGTGACCTACGAGCAGTACTTC.

Comments on this clone: At the DNA level, this CDR3 is encoded by other sequences in the same sample as well. This chain links TRBV7-3 with TRBJ1-1, with D uncertain. CDR1 and CDR2 from the germline V gene are SGHTA and FQGTGA. CDR3 length: 13 residues. Trimming removed 8 bases from V and 1 base from J, with 11 bases in between. DNA of the CDR3: TGTGCCAGCTCACTTACACCGAACACTGAAGCTTTCTTT. This gives the protein CASSLTPNTEAFF. Full variable domain (outside the CDR3, taken from reference TRBV7-3 and TRBJ1-1): GAGVSQTPSNKVTEKGKYVELRCDPISGHTALYWYRQSLGQGPEFLIYFQGTGAADDSGLPNDRFFAVRPEGSVSTLKIQRTERGDSAVYLCASSLTPNTEAFFGQGTRLTVV.

This clone was seen a handful of times. J is TRBJ2-6 and V is TRBV3-1 (or the pseudogene TRBV3-2), with 7 positions matching TRBD1. CDR3 size: 17 residues. V lost 0 bases and J lost 0; bases outside the gene matches: 2. Germline CDR1 reads LGHDT; CDR2 reads YNNKEL (reference sequence). This CDR3 reads CASSQDRTGSGANVLTF. DNA for the CDR3: TGTGCCAGCAGCCAAGACAGGACAGGCTCTGGGGCCAACGTCCTGACTTTC.

This chain connects TRBV27 to TRBJ1-5; TRBD1 matches at 8 bases. J lost 5 bases, V lost 7 bases, and 4 bases had no gene match. This CDR3 is built from 13 residues. Germline values: CDR1 MNHEY, CDR2 SMNVEV (reference sequence). The DNA for the CDR3 is TGTGCCAGCACCTCAGGGGGCGATCAGCCCCAGCATTTT. The encoded protein is CASTSGGDQPQHF.

V is TRBV30 and J is TRBJ2-7; a weak D match, TRBD1 (8 bases). V was cut by 8 bases and J by 6 bases, with 20 bases left in between. Germline CDR1 reads GTSNPN; CDR2 reads SVGIG (reference sequence). The CDR3 contains 13 residues. DNA of the CDR3: TGTGCCGGTAACAGGGGGGGGTCGCGCGAGCAGTACTTC. Its protein product is CAGNRGGSREQYF. Looking up the rest from reference TRBV30 and TRBJ2-7 gives the full variable domain: SQTIHQWPATLVQPVGSPLSLECTVEGTSNPNLYWYRQAAGRGLQLLFYSVGIGQISSEVPQNLSASRPQDRQFILSSKKLLLSDSGFYLCAGNRGGSREQYFGPGTRLTVT.

This clone has just one count. The rearrangement uses TRBV24-1 and TRBJ2-7; 8 nucleotides match TRBD1. Germline CDR1 and CDR2: KGHDR and SFDVKD. V shed 3 bases, J shed 3 bases, and the junction held 6 bases outside the gene matches. The CDR3 loop spans 15 amino acids. As DNA, the CDR3 is TGTGCCACCAGTGATACCGGGACAGGACACTACGAGCAGTACTTC. As protein: CATSDTGTGHYEQYF.

This chain's CDR3 is CASSSRRTGGSEAFF. CDR3 nucleotide sequence: TGTGCCAGCAGTTCCAGGCGGACAGGGGGATCTGAAGCTTTCTTT. This rearrangement joins TRBV27 to TRBJ1-1; 10 positions agree with TRBD1. CDR3 length: 15 residues. From germline, CDR1 is MNHEY and CDR2 SMNVEV (reference sequence). V gave up 4 bases and J gave up 6 bases; unmatched junction bases: 8.

The rearrangement joins TRBV5-1 to TRBJ1-4; possibly TRBD1 for D (6 bases). V lost 1 base and J 12 bases, leaving 19 bases between the germline ends. The germline CDR1 and CDR2 sequences are SGHRS and YFSETQ. This CDR3 has 15 amino acids. CDR3 DNA: TGCGCCAGCAGCTTGCTCCGGGACACCCCGAAGGAACTGTTTTTT. Residues: CASSLLRDTPKELFF. Filled out from reference TRBV5-1 and TRBJ1-4, the complete variable domain reads KAGVTQTPRYLIKTRGQQVTLSCSPISGHRSVSWYQQTPGQGLQFLFEYFSETQRNKGNFPGRFSGRQFSNSRSEMNVSTLELGDSALYLCASSLLRDTPKELFFGSGTQLSVL.

The chain combines TRBV11-2 with TRBJ2-3; D remains unclear. The V end lost 8 bases, the J end lost 4 bases, and 10 bases lay between the germline ends. The CDR3 covers 12 residues. Germline values: CDR1 SGHAT, CDR2 FQNNGV. As DNA, the CDR3 is TGTGCCAGCTCGCCAATAGCAGATACGCAGTATTTT. Translating it yields CASSPIADTQYF.

The DNA of the CDR3 is TGTGCCAGCAGCGTAGTCGATTCGGCAGGGAGGTGGGTACGAACTGAAGCTTTCTTT. It yields the protein CASSVVDSAGRWVRTEAFF. V is TRBV9 and J is TRBJ1-1, with D perhaps matching TRBD1 (5 bases). CDR1 SGDLS and CDR2 YYNGEE come from the germline V gene. The V and J ends lost 0 bases and 5 bases respectively, with 26 bases between them. CDR3 length: 19 amino acids.

This chain uses TRBV19 with TRBJ2-1, with D perhaps assigned TRBD1 or TRBD2 (5 bases each). V was pared by 5 bases and J by 7 bases, with 12 bases between. The germline V gene has CDR1 LNHDA and CDR2 SQIVND (reference sequence). The CDR3 extends over 13 amino acids. DNA for the CDR3: TGTGCCAGTAGTCCCCCTTGGGGGAATGAGCAGTTCTTC. As protein: CASSPPWGNEQFF.

The V and J genes are TRBV28 and TRBJ2-3; D is unresolved. Deletions cut 2 bases from V and 5 bases from J, with 2 bases between. Germline V CDR1 and CDR2: MDHEN, SYDVKM. The CDR3 consists of 11 residues. The CDR3 nucleotides are TGTGCCAGCAGTTTAAGAGATACGCAGTATTTT. The encoded protein is CASSLRDTQYF.

The genes are TRBV13 and TRBJ2-3; TRBD2 matches 9 bases. Germline V gene lookup returns CDR1 PRHDT and CDR2 FYEKMQ (reference sequence). This CDR3 region has 16 residues. V shed 4 bases, J shed 6 bases, and the junction held 11 bases outside the gene matches. CDR3 region: CASSSFLSGSLDTQYF. CDR3 nucleotide sequence: TGTGCCAGCAGCTCCTTCCTTAGCGGGAGTTTGGATACGCAGTATTTT.

The V gene is TRBV4-3, the J gene TRBJ1-5; weak D call: TRBD1 (6 bases). The CDR3 is 15 residues long. Germline V gene data show CDR1 as LGHNA and CDR2 as YSLEER. V lost 2 bases and J lost 0, with 8 bases in between. CDR3 bases: TGCGCCAGCAGCCAAAGGACAGATAGCAATCAGCCCCAGCATTTT. Protein sequence: CASSQRTDSNQPQHF.

The chain combines TRBV7-3 with TRBJ1-2; D possibly corresponds to TRBD1 (5 bases). Germline V gene sequence: CDR1 SGHTA, CDR2 FQGTGA. Between the trimmed V and J ends, which lost 5 bases and 4 bases, there was a span of 11 bases. The length of the CDR3 is 13 residues. The CDR3 region has the DNA TGTGCCAGCAGCCGGGACGGATCCTATGGCTACACCTTC. This translates into CASSRDGSYGYTF.

This CDR3 is CASSGHSNREDTQYF. The CDR3 nucleotides read TGTGCCAGCAGTGGGCACTCGAATCGTGAGGATACGCAGTATTTT. V and J are TRBV27 and TRBJ2-3, with no clear D. The germline CDR1 and CDR2 sequences are MNHEY and SMNVEV (reference sequence). V lost 5 bases and J 6 bases, leaving 18 bases between the germline ends. The CDR3 is 15 amino acids.

The V call is TRBV10-2, the J call TRBJ1-5; no clear D gene. This CDR3 has 13 amino acids. V lost 3 bases to trimming and J lost 6 bases, with 9 bases between them. CDR1 is WSHSY and CDR2 is SAAADI in the germline V gene. In DNA, the CDR3 is TGCGCCAGCAGTGATCATATACCTCAGCCCCAGCATTTT. Amino acids: CASSDHIPQPQHF.

The chain has TRBV7-2 and TRBJ1-6; 10 nucleotides line up with TRBD1. The CDR3 is made up of 14 amino acids. CDR1 is SGHTA, CDR2 FQGNSA, per germline. The ends lost 7 bases at V and 7 bases at J; junction bases unmatched: 4. The DNA of the CDR3 is TGTGCCAGCACCCGGGACAGGGGCAATTCACCCCTCCACTTT. This codes for CASTRDRGNSPLHF.

This CDR3 reads CASTEWGAYGEQYF. The CDR3 DNA follows: TGTGCCAGCACAGAATGGGGGGCGTATGGCGAGCAGTACTTC. The chain joins TRBV2 to TRBJ2-7; either TRBD1 or TRBD2 may supply D (6 bases each). Trimming removed 7 bases at V and 6 bases at J, with 19 bases between. The germline V gene encodes CDR1 SNHLY and CDR2 FYNNEI. There are 14 residues in the CDR3.

This chain connects TRBV14 to TRBJ2-7, with 7 bases fitting TRBD2. Germline CDR1 SGHDN, CDR2 FVKESK. V trimming: 4 bases; J trimming: 3 bases; junction bases outside the gene matches: 3. The CDR3 runs 13 residues. DNA of the CDR3: TGTGCCAGCAGCCTCTCTAGCGGCTACGAGCAGTACTTC. Amino acids: CASSLSSGYEQYF.